The 27 T cell receptor beta chains in this list originate from one sample, sequenced in a study of T-cell reconstitution after alpha-beta-depleted transplantation in children. Construction of the TCRbeta library involved unique molecular identifiers. In TCRdb, the PCR reads were re-called with MiXCR into one record per CDR3 protein. The sample records some 280,000 distinct CDR3 sequences, 9.9% being singletons. This specimen consisted of PBMCs from the stem cell graft donor, obtained from the stem cell graft. The receptors come from a human donor who donated a stem cell graft to a child with SCID.

There are a few counts of this clonotype. The chain carries TRBV12-3 or TRBV12-4 and TRBJ1-4; TRBD1 is a possible D gene (5 bases). The V gene lost 6 bases and the J gene lost 0 bases, with 5 bases spanning the gap. There are 13 residues in the CDR3. CDR3 protein: CASRDTTNEKLFF. DNA for the CDR3: TGTGCCAGCAGGGACACAACTAATGAAAAACTGTTTTTT.

Only a few counts were recorded for this clonotype. The V and J genes are TRBV7-9 and TRBJ2-1, with 8 bases that match TRBD2. This CDR3 is 13 amino acids long. V lost 1 base to trimming and J lost 15 bases; unmatched junction nucleotides: 8. Germline CDR1 reads SEHNR; CDR2 reads FQNEAQ (reference sequence). CDR3 region: CASSLGGLAPGFF. The DNA of the CDR3 is TGTGCCAGCAGCTTAGGAGGACTAGCCCCAGGGTTCTTC.

This clonotype was recorded at least ten times. CDR3 sequence: CSADTSAGRNYGYTF. The CDR3 coding sequence is TGCAGTGCAGATACCAGTGCGGGTAGGAACTATGGCTACACCTTC. The V and J genes are TRBV20-1 and TRBJ1-2, with D uncertain. With 6 bases removed from V and 2 bases from J, the gap between germline ends came to 19 bases. CDR3 length equals 15 residues. Per the germline V gene, CDR1 is DFQATT and CDR2 is SNEGSKA (reference sequence).

This clonotype was observed many times. V and J are TRBV3-1 and TRBJ2-1, with a possible D match to TRBD2 (5 bases). Germline V gene sequence: CDR1 LGHDT, CDR2 YNNKEL (reference sequence). V lost 0 bases to trimming and J lost 1 base, with 10 bases between them. This CDR3 is built from 16 residues. CDR3 nucleotide sequence: TGTGCCAGCAGCCAAGATAGTGAGGGTTCCTACAATGAGCAGTTCTTC. Its translation is CASSQDSEGSYNEQFF.

V is TRBV27 and J is TRBJ1-1; the D gene is possibly TRBD1 (6 bases). CDR3 size: 19 residues. Trimming cost V 2 bases and J 0 bases, with 22 bases left between them. The germline V gene has CDR1 MNHEY and CDR2 SMNVEV (reference sequence). The CDR3 DNA sequence: TGTGCCAGCAGTTTACTCCCAGGGGAAACCCCATCAATGAACACTGAAGCTTTCTTT. As protein: CASSLLPGETPSMNTEAFF.

A few counts support this clonotype. The chain is built from TRBV20-1 and TRBJ2-4; tentatively, D is TRBD1 (6 bases). CDR1 is DFQATT and CDR2 is SNEGSKA in the germline V gene (reference sequence). The CDR3 runs 12 residues. The chain's CDR3 is CATGTLGDIQYF. The CDR3 DNA is TGCGCCACGGGGACACTCGGGGACATTCAGTACTTC.

V gene TRBV10-1 combines with J gene TRBJ2-3; possibly TRBD2 for D (6 bases). From germline, CDR1 is WNHNN and CDR2 SYGVQD (reference sequence). The CDR3 extends over 15 amino acids. V gave up 5 bases and J gave up 3 bases, with 15 bases separating them. The CDR3 DNA reads as TGCGCCAGCAGTTCACAGCTGGGGGGTACAGATACGCAGTATTTT. Its protein is CASSSQLGGTDTQYF.

This clonotype turned up a few times. The chain combines TRBV6-5 with TRBJ1-2; possibly TRBD1 for D (5 bases). In germline, CDR1 is MNHEY, CDR2 SVGAGI. The CDR3 loop spans 15 amino acids. The ends were cut back, 0 bases at V and 5 bases at J, with 13 bases in the middle. CDR3 amino acids: CASSYSTGVEYGYTF. The CDR3 nucleotides are TGTGCCAGCAGTTACTCGACGGGGGTTGAGTATGGCTACACCTTC.

The V gene is TRBV4-2, the J gene TRBJ2-2; TRBD2 agrees at 7 bases. Germline V lookup: CDR1 LGHNA, CDR2 YNFKEQ. CDR3 size: 15 residues. The trim removed 1 base at V and 7 bases at J, leaving 6 bases unmatched. The CDR3 sequence: CASSQAAGVGGELFF. DNA for the CDR3: TGTGCCAGCAGCCAAGCGGCGGGGGTTGGCGGGGAGCTGTTTTTT.

The rearrangement links TRBV10-3 to TRBJ2-3; 7 bases are shared with TRBD1. The CDR3 totals 15 residues. Germline V gene data show CDR1 as ENHRY and CDR2 as SYGVKD. V shed 9 bases, J shed 2 bases, and the junction held 11 bases outside the gene matches. The chain's CDR3 is CAMRDMGQLTDTQYF. The CDR3 DNA follows: TGTGCCATGCGAGATATGGGACAGCTCACAGATACGCAGTATTTT.

This chain joins TRBV6-1 and TRBJ1-1, with 10 nucleotides matching TRBD1. The CDR3 has 16 residues. Germline CDR1 is MNHNS and CDR2 is SASEGT. V was clipped by 0 bases and J by 1 base; unmatched bases: 2. The DNA for the CDR3 is TGTGCCAGCAGTGAAGCTGACAGGGGGCAGAACACTGAAGCTTTCTTT. Its translation: CASSEADRGQNTEAFF.

This clonotype was observed a few times. The chain has TRBV2 and TRBJ2-7; D is possibly TRBD1 (5 bases). Trimming took 10 bases from V and 0 from J, leaving 13 bases between them. Germline V lookup: CDR1 SNHLY, CDR2 FYNNEI. CDR3 length equals 13 residues. CDR3 in amino acids: CATITGNSYEQYF. The CDR3 region has the DNA TGTGCCACCATTACAGGCAACTCCTACGAGCAGTACTTC.

This clonotype appeared a few times. The rearrangement uses TRBV10-3 and TRBJ2-7; 10 bases map to TRBD1. There are 13 residues in the CDR3. CDR1 is ENHRY and CDR2 is SYGVKD in the germline V gene. V gave up 6 bases and J gave up 5 bases; unmatched junction bases: 4. The CDR3 protein is CAISSGTGDEQYF. In nucleotides, the CDR3 is TGTGCCATCAGCTCCGGGACAGGGGACGAGCAGTACTTC.

This clonotype was detected ten times or more. The gene calls are TRBV5-1 and TRBJ2-5; a weak D match, TRBD1 (6 bases). Trimming shortened V by 4 bases and J by 2 bases, and 15 bases separated the two germline ends. Germline CDR1 is SGHRS and CDR2 is YFSETQ. The CDR3 runs to 15 residues. DNA of the CDR3: TGCGCCAGCAGCGGAATGGGACATACGCAAGAGACCCAGTACTTC. As protein: CASSGMGHTQETQYF.

This clonotype has only a few counts. The chain uses TRBV12-3 or TRBV12-4 and TRBJ2-1; D perhaps matches TRBD1 (6 bases). Trimming took 4 bases from V and 8 from J, leaving 15 bases between them. There are 14 residues in the CDR3. CDR3 sequence reads: CASSSVAPGDEQFF. CDR3 nucleotides: TGTGCCAGCAGTTCCGTAGCCCCAGGGGATGAGCAGTTCTTC.

In this sample, this clonotype turned up a few times. V is TRBV3-1 and J is TRBJ2-3; TRBD2 agrees at 7 bases. The germline V gene encodes CDR1 LGHDT and CDR2 YNNKEL (reference sequence). The CDR3 contains 15 residues. V dropped 2 bases and J dropped 2; count of bases not matched to a gene: 4. The CDR3 region is CASSQRSGFTDTQYF. CDR3 bases: TGTGCCAGCAGCCAACGTAGCGGGTTCACAGATACGCAGTATTTT.

This clonotype was detected many times. V is TRBV20-1 and J is TRBJ1-6, with D perhaps TRBD1 (5 bases). The V end was cut by 6 bases, the J end by 6 bases, with 18 bases between. This CDR3 is built from 15 residues. CDR1 and CDR2 (germline): DFQATT, SNEGSKA (reference sequence). This chain's CDR3 is CSALDLRGPNSPLHF. As DNA, the CDR3 is TGCAGTGCCTTGGACTTGCGGGGCCCTAATTCACCCCTCCACTTT.

The genes are TRBV12-3 or TRBV12-4 and TRBJ2-7; D gene uncertain. Trimming removed 0 bases from V and 7 bases from J, with 10 bases in between. The CDR3 length is 13 residues. The DNA of the CDR3 is TGTGCCAGCAGTTTAGCGGGGTTTGGGGAGCAGTACTTC. This translates into CASSLAGFGEQYF.

This clonotype occurred a few times. The V call is TRBV18, the J call TRBJ1-2; no firm D call. CDR1 KGHSH and CDR2 LQKENI come from the germline V gene. This CDR3 comprises 10 residues. Deletions cut 0 bases from V and 10 bases from J, with 3 bases between. The chain's CDR3 is CASSPPPYTF. The CDR3 DNA reads TGTGCCAGCTCACCACCCCCCTACACCTTC.

This clonotype was recorded a few times. This chain joins TRBV5-5 and TRBJ1-2, with D tentatively TRBD1 (5 bases). With 0 bases removed from V and 1 base from J, the gap between germline ends came to 13 bases. The CDR3 is made up of 16 amino acids. Germline V CDR1 and CDR2: SGHKS, YYEKEE (reference sequence). This CDR3 reads CASSLGVTEGNYGYTF. As DNA, the CDR3 is TGTGCCAGCAGCTTGGGTGTGACAGAGGGTAACTATGGCTACACCTTC.

This clonotype showed up just a few times. The gene calls are TRBV6-5 and TRBJ2-5; D uncertain. CDR1 is MNHEY and CDR2 is SVGAGI in the germline V gene. The CDR3 consists of 16 residues. Trimming shortened V by 1 base and J by 3 bases, and 15 bases separated the two germline ends. CDR3 protein: CASSYLVRNSKETQYF. The CDR3 DNA sequence: TGTGCCAGCAGTTACTTGGTCAGAAACAGTAAAGAGACCCAGTACTTC.

This clonotype came up a few times. V and J are TRBV5-1 and TRBJ2-3, with 10 bases lining up with TRBD2. V lost 1 base to trimming and J lost 0 bases; unmatched junction nucleotides: 14. Germline V gene lookup returns CDR1 SGHRS and CDR2 YFSETQ. This CDR3 region has 20 residues. The DNA for the CDR3 is TGCGCCAGCAGCTTGCCCCCTAGCGGGGGCTCGGGGGTTAGCACAGATACGCAGTATTTT. Its translation is CASSLPPSGGSGVSTDTQYF.

This rearrangement joins TRBV20-1 to TRBJ2-3, with D uncertain. The CDR3 is 12 amino acids. V was clipped by 5 bases and J by 4 bases, with 10 bases between them. The germline V gene encodes CDR1 DFQATT and CDR2 SNEGSKA (reference sequence). CDR3: CSACGESDTQYF. The CDR3 DNA reads TGCAGTGCTTGTGGAGAGTCAGATACGCAGTATTTT.

In this sample, this clonotype turned up a few times. This rearrangement joins TRBV5-6 to TRBJ2-7; no clear D gene. The CDR3 consists of 14 residues. Deletions cut 4 bases from V and 1 base from J, with 12 bases between. Germline V gives CDR1 SGHDT, CDR2 YYEEEE. As DNA, the CDR3 is TGTGCCAGCAGCGGAACTAAGTTATCCTACGAGCAGTACTTC. Encoded protein: CASSGTKLSYEQYF.

The sample holds a few counts of this clonotype. The chain combines TRBV12-3 or TRBV12-4 with TRBJ1-3, with 8 nucleotides matching TRBD1. The CDR3 consists of 13 residues. The J segment lost 1 base and the V segment lost 8 bases, leaving 1 base of the junction unmatched. CDR3 sequence (DNA): TGTGCCAGCGGGGACAGGTCTGGAAACACCATATATTTT. Translated, it gives CASGDRSGNTIYF.

This clonotype was recorded a few times. The rearrangement joins TRBV6-1 to TRBJ2-5; D possibly matches TRBD1 or TRBD2 (6 bases each). Germline loops: CDR1 MNHNS, CDR2 SASEGT. The V and J ends lost 6 bases and 5 bases respectively, with 19 bases between them. This CDR3 is built from 15 residues. DNA of the CDR3: TGTGCCAGCAGGGTCAGGGGACTCGTCACGGAGACCCAGTACTTC. It codes for CASRVRGLVTETQYF.

This clonotype showed up just a few times. The gene calls are TRBV6-2 or TRBV6-3 and TRBJ2-7, with D uncertain. The CDR3 has 13 residues. Between the trimmed V and J ends, which lost 4 bases and 4 bases, there was a span of 11 bases. Germline CDR1 and CDR2: MNHEY and SVGEGT. CDR3 region: CASSLVSLYEQYF. The CDR3 DNA follows: TGTGCCAGCAGTTTGGTCTCTTTATACGAGCAGTACTTC.